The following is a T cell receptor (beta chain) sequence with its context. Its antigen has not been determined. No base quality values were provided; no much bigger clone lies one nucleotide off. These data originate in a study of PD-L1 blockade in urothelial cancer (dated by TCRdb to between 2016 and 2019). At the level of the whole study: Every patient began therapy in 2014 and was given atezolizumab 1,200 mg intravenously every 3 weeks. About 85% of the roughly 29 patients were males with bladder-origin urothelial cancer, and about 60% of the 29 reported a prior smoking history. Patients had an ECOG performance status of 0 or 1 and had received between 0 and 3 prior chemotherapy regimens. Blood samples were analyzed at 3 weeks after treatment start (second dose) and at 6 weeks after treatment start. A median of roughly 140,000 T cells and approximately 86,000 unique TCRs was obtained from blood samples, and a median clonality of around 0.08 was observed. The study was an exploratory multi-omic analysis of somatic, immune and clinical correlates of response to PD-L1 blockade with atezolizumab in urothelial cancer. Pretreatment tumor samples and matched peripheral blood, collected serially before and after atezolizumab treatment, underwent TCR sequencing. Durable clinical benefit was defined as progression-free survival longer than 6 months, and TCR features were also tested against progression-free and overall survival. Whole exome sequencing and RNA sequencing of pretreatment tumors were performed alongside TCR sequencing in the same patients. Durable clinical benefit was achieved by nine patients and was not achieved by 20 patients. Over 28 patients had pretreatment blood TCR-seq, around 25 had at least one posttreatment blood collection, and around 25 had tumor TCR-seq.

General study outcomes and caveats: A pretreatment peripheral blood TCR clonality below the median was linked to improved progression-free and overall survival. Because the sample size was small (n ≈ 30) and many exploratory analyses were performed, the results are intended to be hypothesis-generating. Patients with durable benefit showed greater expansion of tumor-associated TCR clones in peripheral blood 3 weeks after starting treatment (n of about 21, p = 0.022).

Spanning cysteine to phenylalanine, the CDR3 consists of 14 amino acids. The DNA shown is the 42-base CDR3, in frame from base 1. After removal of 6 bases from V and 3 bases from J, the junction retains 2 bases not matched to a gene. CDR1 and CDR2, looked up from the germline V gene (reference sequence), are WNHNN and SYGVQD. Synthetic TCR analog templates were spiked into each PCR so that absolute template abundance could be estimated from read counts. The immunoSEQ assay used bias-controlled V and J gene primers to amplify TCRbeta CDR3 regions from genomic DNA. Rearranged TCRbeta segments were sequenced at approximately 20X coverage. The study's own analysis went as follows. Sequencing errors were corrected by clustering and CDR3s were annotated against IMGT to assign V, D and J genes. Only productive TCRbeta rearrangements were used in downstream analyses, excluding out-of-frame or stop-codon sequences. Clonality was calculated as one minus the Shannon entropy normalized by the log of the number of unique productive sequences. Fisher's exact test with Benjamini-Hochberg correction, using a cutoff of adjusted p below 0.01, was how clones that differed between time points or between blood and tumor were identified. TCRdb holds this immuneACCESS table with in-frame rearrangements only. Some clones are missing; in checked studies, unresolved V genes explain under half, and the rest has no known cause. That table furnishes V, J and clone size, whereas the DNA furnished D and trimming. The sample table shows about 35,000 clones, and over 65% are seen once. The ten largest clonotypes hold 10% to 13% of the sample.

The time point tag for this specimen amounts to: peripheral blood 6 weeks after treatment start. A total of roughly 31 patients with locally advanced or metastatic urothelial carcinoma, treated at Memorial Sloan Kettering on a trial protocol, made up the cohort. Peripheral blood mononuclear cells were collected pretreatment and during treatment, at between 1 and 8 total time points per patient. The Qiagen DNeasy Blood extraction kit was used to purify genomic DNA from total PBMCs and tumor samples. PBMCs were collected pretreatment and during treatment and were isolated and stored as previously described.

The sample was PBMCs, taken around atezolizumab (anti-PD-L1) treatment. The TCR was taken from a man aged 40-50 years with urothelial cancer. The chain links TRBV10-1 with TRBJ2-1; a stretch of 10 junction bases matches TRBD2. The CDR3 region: CASSSSGSYNEQFF. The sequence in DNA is TGCGCCAGCAGCTCTAGCGGGAGCTACAATGAGCAGTTCTTC.